This passage covers 28 T cell receptor beta chains from one sample sequenced in a study of CD8+CD57+ T cells in acquired aplastic anemia. Genomic DNA constituted the template upon which TCR beta VDJ and CDR3 profiling was performed. One entry per CDR3 protein, called by TCRdb with MiXCR from the reads. The sample gives about 180,000 distinct CDR3 sequences, roughly 50% of which show up once; about 1.7% is in the top ten. The patients chosen for sequencing had shown expansion of CD8+CD57+ cells (detected by flow cytometry). Sequenced input: sorted CD4+, CD8+, or CD8+CD57+ T cells (not recorded which) from PBMCs. Receptors were obtained from a human donor with aplastic anemia.

This chain connects TRBV24-1 to TRBJ2-3; 12 bases align to TRBD2. This CDR3 is 17 amino acids long. Germline CDR1 reads KGHDR; CDR2 reads SFDVKD. V lost 2 bases and J lost 6; bases outside the gene matches: 8. For the CDR3, the DNA is TGTGCCACCAGTGATTCGACTCTAGCGGGAGGGCCGGATACGCAGTATTTT. This encodes CATSDSTLAGGPDTQYF.

This clonotype was counted between two and nine times. A much larger clone lies one base from this, so it may be a read error. This chain uses TRBV9 with TRBJ1-3; possible D gene TRBD1, 5 bases. Trimming left V 3 bases short and J 2 bases short, with 12 bases between. This CDR3 has 15 amino acids. The germline CDR1 and CDR2 sequences are SGDLS and YYNGEE. The CDR3 region has the DNA TGTGCCAGCAGCGCAGCGGGGGGGACTGGAAACACCATATATTTT. Translated: CASSAAGGTGNTIYF.

This clonotype showed up many times. The chain carries TRBV27 and TRBJ2-7; D may match TRBD1 or TRBD2 (5 bases each). CDR1 is MNHEY and CDR2 is SMNVEV in the germline V gene (reference sequence). This CDR3 comprises 11 residues. V dropped 7 bases and J dropped 12 bases, with 16 bases sitting between them. In DNA form, the CDR3 reads TGTGCCAGCATCATGGGGGTAGCCGCGTACTTC. Its translation is CASIMGVAAYF.

Concerning this clonotype itself: The junction departs from germline at one end; a sequencing error may be responsible. The chain links TRBV5-4 to TRBJ2-2, with D tentatively TRBD1 or TRBD2 (6 bases each). Germline CDR1 reads SGHNT; CDR2 reads YYREEE (reference sequence). This CDR3 region has 16 residues. CDR3 DNA: TGTGCCAGCAGCTTTATCAGGGGCGGGAACACCGGGGAGCTGTCTTTT. Its translation is CASSFIRGGNTGELSF.

This clonotype has a count of ten or more. The V gene is TRBV7-6, the J gene TRBJ1-1, with 7 nucleotides matching TRBD1. Germline V gives CDR1 SGHVS, CDR2 FNYEAQ. The CDR3 runs to 13 residues. V trimming: 1 base; J trimming: 6 bases; junction bases outside the gene matches: 2. As DNA, the CDR3 is TGTGCCAGCAGCTTAGGGCAGGGGGCTGAAGCTTTCTTT. Its protein product is CASSLGQGAEAFF.

This clonotype was recorded at least ten times. This chain links TRBV5-1 with TRBJ2-5, with 12 bases that match TRBD1. Germline V gene data show CDR1 as SGHRS and CDR2 as YFSETQ. Trimming cost V 3 bases and J 4 bases; bases outside gene matches: 10. CDR3 length: 17 amino acids. The CDR3 coding sequence is TGCGCCAGCAGCTCCGGGACAGGGGGCGCATCGGGAGAGACCCAGTACTTC. Protein: CASSSGTGGASGETQYF.

This chain connects TRBV28 to TRBJ2-2; 7 nucleotides align to TRBD2. The CDR3 contains 15 residues. V dropped 7 bases and J dropped 2; count of bases not matched to a gene: 7. Germline V gene sequence: CDR1 MDHEN, CDR2 SYDVKM. Written as DNA, the CDR3 is TGTGCCAGCATAGGCGGGAGCCTCAACACCGGGGAGCTGTTTTTT. Translating gives CASIGGSLNTGELFF. The whole variable domain, filled in from reference TRBV28 and TRBJ2-2, reads DVKVTQSSRYLVKRTGEKVFLECVQDMDHENMFWYRQDPGLGLRLIYFSYDVKMKEKGDIPEGYSVSREKKERFSLILESASTNQTSMYLCASIGGSLNTGELFFGEGSRLTVL.

Note on this clonotype: A clone one base away is much larger, so this may be a read error. The chain has TRBV11-1 and TRBJ2-7, with D unclear. The V end lost 4 bases, the J end lost 6 bases, and 16 bases lay between the germline ends. From germline, CDR1 is SGHAT and CDR2 FQDESV (reference sequence). The CDR3 totals 14 residues. In DNA form, the CDR3 reads TGTGCCAGCAGCTCAGCCCTGCTGGCCCCCGAGCAGTACTTC. Translated, it gives CASSSALLAPEQYF. The whole variable domain, filled in from reference TRBV11-1 and TRBJ2-7, reads EAEVAQSPRYKITEKSQAVAFWCDPISGHATLYWYRQILGQGPELLVQFQDESVVDDSQLPKDRFSAERLKGVDSTLKIQPAELGDSAMYLCASSSALLAPEQYFGPGTRLTVT.

A single count supports this clonotype. The chain employs TRBV10-3 and TRBJ2-3, with D maybe TRBD2 (6 bases). V was clipped by 7 bases and J by 2 bases, with 13 bases between them. Germline assignment: CDR1 ENHRY and CDR2 SYGVKD. The CDR3 runs 14 residues. The CDR3 here is CAITGTLPTDTQYF. DNA of the CDR3: TGTGCCATCACCGGGACTTTGCCCACAGATACGCAGTATTTT.

The chain couples TRBV11-1 to TRBJ2-5; TRBD1 aligns across 8 bases. The CDR3 is made up of 17 amino acids. V was clipped by 4 bases and J by 0 bases; unmatched bases: 10. CDR1 is SGHAT, CDR2 FQDESV, per germline (reference sequence). The CDR3 protein is CASSSDRGLQYQETQYF. CDR3 DNA sequence: TGTGCCAGCAGCTCCGACAGGGGATTGCAGTACCAAGAGACCCAGTACTTC. Full variable domain (rest looked up from reference TRBV11-1 and TRBJ2-5): EAEVAQSPRYKITEKSQAVAFWCDPISGHATLYWYRQILGQGPELLVQFQDESVVDDSQLPKDRFSAERLKGVDSTLKIQPAELGDSAMYLCASSSDRGLQYQETQYFGPGTRLLVL.

This clonotype was found many times. The rearrangement links TRBV28 to TRBJ1-1; 7 nucleotides line up with TRBD1. Trimming at V came to 2 bases and at J to 0 bases, leaving 3 bases not matched to a gene. The CDR3 is 15 residues long. Per germline, CDR1 MDHEN and CDR2 SYDVKM. This CDR3 is CASSLPGQLNTEAFF. The CDR3 DNA follows: TGTGCCAGCAGTTTACCGGGACAGCTGAACACTGAAGCTTTCTTT.

This clonotype came up many times. This chain links TRBV3-1 with TRBJ2-5; D may be TRBD1 or TRBD2 (6 bases each). The germline V gene has CDR1 LGHDT and CDR2 YNNKEL (reference sequence). The V end was cut by 3 bases, the J end by 4 bases, with 12 bases between. The CDR3 consists of 14 residues. The CDR3 sequence is CASSQGGGGETQYF. DNA of the CDR3: TGTGCCAGCAGCCAGGGCGGAGGGGGAGAGACCCAGTACTTC.

This clonotype was seen many times. V is TRBV7-2 and J is TRBJ1-2; perhaps TRBD1 as D (6 bases). The CDR3 is made up of 14 amino acids. V was clipped by 6 bases and J by 4 bases, with 15 bases between them. CDR1 is SGHTA and CDR2 is FQGNSA in the germline V gene. Written as DNA, the CDR3 is TGTGCCAGCAGGGGCCCCGGGACAACCTATGGCTACACCTTC. Translated, it gives CASRGPGTTYGYTF.

The genes are TRBV29-1 and TRBJ2-1; 8 bases are shared with TRBD2. V was pared by 0 bases and J by 4 bases, with 8 bases of the junction left unmatched. The germline V gene has CDR1 SQVTM and CDR2 ANQGSEA. This CDR3 has 16 residues. CDR3 DNA sequence: TGCAGCGTTGAAGAAGGTGTCGGGGGGGATTACAATGAGCAGTTCTTC. This encodes CSVEEGVGGDYNEQFF.

This clonotype was seen repeatedly, ten times or more. The chain employs TRBV5-1 and TRBJ1-6, with D maybe TRBD1 (6 bases). Germline CDR1 SGHRS, CDR2 YFSETQ. V gave up 0 bases and J gave up 6 bases, with 13 bases separating them. The CDR3 extends over 16 amino acids. The CDR3 coding sequence is TGCGCCAGCAGCTTGGACTACCAGGGGATTAATTCACCCCTCCACTTT. Amino acid sequence: CASSLDYQGINSPLHF.

The V gene is TRBV9, the J gene TRBJ1-6; D gene ambiguous. CDR1 is SGDLS and CDR2 is YYNGEE in the germline V gene. Trimming removed 0 bases from V and 6 bases from J, with 13 bases in between. This CDR3 spans 16 amino acids. The CDR3 loop is CASSVAKDFLNSPLHF. The CDR3 DNA is TGTGCCAGCAGCGTAGCTAAGGATTTTCTTAATTCACCCCTCCACTTT.

Regarding this clonotype: This could be a read error, since a much larger clone is one nucleotide away. This chain joins TRBV4-1 and TRBJ2-7, with D maybe TRBD2 (6 bases). V dropped 1 base and J dropped 0 bases, with 13 bases sitting between them. Germline CDR1 MGHRA, CDR2 YSYEKL. The CDR3 is 16 residues long. CDR3 in DNA: TGCGCCAGCAGCCAAGGGGGAGCCGGGGGCTCCTACGAGCAGTACTTC. Its protein product is CASSQGGAGGSYEQYF.

This clonotype was counted ten times or more. The CDR3 here is CASSLGTGRPFF. The CDR3 nucleotides read TGTGCCAGCAGCTTAGGGACAGGGCGACCGTTCTTC. V is TRBV7-3 and J is TRBJ2-1; 9 bases match TRBD1. The CDR3 has 12 residues. Trimming removed 2 bases from V and 15 bases from J; junction bases left unmatched: 5. Germline V gene lookup returns CDR1 SGHTA and CDR2 FQGTGA.

This clonotype was counted many times. The V call is TRBV3-1, the J call TRBJ2-2; weak D call: TRBD2 (6 bases). Trimming shortened V by 4 bases and J by 1 base, and 7 bases separated the two germline ends. CDR1 is LGHDT, CDR2 YNNKEL, per germline (reference sequence). The CDR3 totals 14 residues. The CDR3 protein is CASSRRVNTGELFF. The CDR3 bases are TGTGCCAGCAGCCGGAGGGTGAACACCGGGGAGCTGTTTTTT. The variable domain in full, completed from reference TRBV3-1 and TRBJ2-2, reads DTAVSQTPKYLVTQMGNDKSIKCEQNLGHDTMYWYKQDSKKFLKIMFSYNNKELIINETVPNRFSPKSPDKAHLNLHINSLELGDSAVYFCASSRRVNTGELFFGEGSRLTVL.

The genes are TRBV10-3 and TRBJ2-3; D not resolved. The germline gives CDR1 ENHRY, CDR2 SYGVKD. Trimming pared 10 bases from V and 2 bases from J, leaving 13 bases between. The CDR3 extends over 13 amino acids. The CDR3 loop is CATGRANTDTQYF. The DNA for the CDR3 is TGTGCCACCGGCCGCGCGAACACAGATACGCAGTATTTT.

Comment on this clonotype: At one end, the junction sequence differs from germline, possibly due to a read error. The chain's CDR3 is CPTRAAGEYHGYTF. The CDR3 bases are TGTCCCACCAGGGCGGCGGGTGAATATCATGGCTACACCTTC. The V call is TRBV24-1, the J call TRBJ1-2, with a possible D match to TRBD1 (5 bases). The CDR3 covers 14 residues. Germline CDR1 reads KGHDR; CDR2 reads SFDVKD.

This clonotype was observed many times. The chain employs TRBV5-5 and TRBJ1-5; D is uncertain. The germline V gene encodes CDR1 SGHKS and CDR2 YYEKEE (reference sequence). This CDR3 has 15 residues. The V gene lost 2 bases and the J gene lost 0 bases, with 9 bases spanning the gap. The CDR3 DNA follows: TGTGCCAGCAGCTTTTTACAGTTTAGCAATCAGCCCCAGCATTTT. As protein: CASSFLQFSNQPQHF.

This clonotype has ten or more counts. This chain joins TRBV7-8 and TRBJ1-1; 9 bases line up with TRBD1. V lost 5 bases and J lost 3; bases outside the gene matches: 7. Germline-derived CDR1 and CDR2 are SGHVS and FQNEAQ. The CDR3 is made up of 15 amino acids. The CDR3 DNA sequence: TGTGCCAGCAGCCGTTACAGGGGGCTCGACACTGAAGCTTTCTTT. Amino acid sequence: CASSRYRGLDTEAFF.

J is TRBJ2-1 and V is TRBV12-3 or TRBV12-4; D might be TRBD1 (5 bases). V was clipped by 6 bases and J by 5 bases, with 8 bases between them. The CDR3 contains 12 residues. As DNA, the CDR3 is TGTGCCAGCAGCACCAGGGACAATGAGCAGTTCTTC. Protein product: CASSTRDNEQFF.

A note on this clonotype: A much larger clone sits a single nucleotide away, making a read error possible. The rearrangement uses TRBV3-1 and TRBJ2-5, with 7 bases matching TRBD1. The junction had 6 bases not matched to a gene; V was cut back by 6 bases and J by 2 bases. Germline CDR1 LGHDT, CDR2 YNNKEL (reference sequence). This CDR3 has 14 residues. CDR3 coding DNA: TGTGCCAGCAGAAACAGGGGTTCTCAAGAGACCCAGTACTTC. Its protein is CASRNRGSQETQYF.

The rearrangement joins TRBV7-9 to TRBJ2-2, with TRBD2 as a possible D gene (6 bases). Germline CDR1 is SEHNR and CDR2 is FQNEAQ (reference sequence). The CDR3 loop spans 15 amino acids. V lost 1 base and J 7 bases, leaving 13 bases between the germline ends. CDR3 residues: CASSLDGGKGGELFF. CDR3 DNA sequence: TGTGCCAGCAGCTTAGATGGGGGGAAGGGCGGGGAGCTGTTTTTT.

This clonotype appeared many times. The chain is built from TRBV19 and TRBJ1-2; TRBD1 matches at 7 bases. The CDR3 loop spans 13 amino acids. V dropped 5 bases and J dropped 8; count of bases not matched to a gene: 8. Germline V CDR1 and CDR2: LNHDA, SQIVND (reference sequence). CDR3 amino acids: CASSARQGGGYTF. CDR3 DNA sequence: TGTGCCAGTAGTGCAAGACAGGGCGGGGGCTACACCTTC.

This clonotype occurred many times. The chain employs TRBV5-1 and TRBJ2-7; possible D gene TRBD1, 5 bases. The germline V gene has CDR1 SGHRS and CDR2 YFSETQ. The V gene lost 2 bases and the J gene lost 1 base, with 10 bases spanning the gap. The CDR3 totals 14 residues. The CDR3 protein is CASSFTDSSYEQYF. For the CDR3, the DNA is TGCGCCAGCAGCTTCACCGACAGTTCCTACGAGCAGTACTTC.